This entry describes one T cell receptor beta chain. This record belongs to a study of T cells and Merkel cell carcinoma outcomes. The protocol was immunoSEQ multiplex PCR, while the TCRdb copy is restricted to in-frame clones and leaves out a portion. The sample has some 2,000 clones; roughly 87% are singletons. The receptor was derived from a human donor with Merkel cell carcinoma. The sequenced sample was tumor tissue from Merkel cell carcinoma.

The CDR3 DNA is TGCAGCGTACGGACGACGGAGCTAGCCAAAAACATTCAGTACTTC. The encoded protein is CSVRTTELAKNIQYF. V usage is TRBV29-1 and J usage is TRBJ2-4; no reliable D call. Between the trimmed V and J ends, which lost 6 bases and 0 bases, there was a span of 15 bases. The CDR3 length is 15 residues. The germline CDR1 and CDR2 sequences are SQVTM and ANQGSEA.